The 9 T cell receptor beta chains given below trace back to one sample, sequenced in a study of T cells expressing NK-cell markers. Following a re-call of the 5' RACE reads, TCRdb has one entry per CDR3 protein and lacks DNA. The specimen's table records under 600,000 distinct CDR3 sequences. The material sequenced was blood T cells: a sorted CD56 or NKG2C T cell subset, CD4+ or CD8+ T cells, or bulk PBMC T cells (not recorded which). The origin of the receptors is a woman in her 50s in good health.

V and J are TRBV12-3 or TRBV12-4 and TRBJ2-4; the TCRdb D gene call, TRBD2, has no DNA to confirm it. The CDR3 runs 11 residues. The CDR3 region is CASSGTSSPYF.

The rearrangement links TRBV7-6 to TRBJ2-7. Germline-derived CDR1 and CDR2 are SGHVS and FNYEAQ. This CDR3 contains 13 residues. The CDR3 loop is CASSLDSLYEQYF.

This chain links TRBV5-1 with TRBJ2-1; without DNA, the TCRdb call of TRBD1 cannot be checked. Germline V CDR1 and CDR2: SGHRS, YFSETQ. CDR3 length equals 15 residues. The CDR3 here is CASSLRQGSYNEQFF. Together with reference TRBV5-1 and TRBJ2-1, the CDR3 gives the full variable domain: KAGVTQTPRYLIKTRGQQVTLSCSPISGHRSVSWYQQTPGQGLQFLFEYFSETQRNKGNFPGRFSGRQFSNSRSEMNVSTLELGDSALYLCASSLRQGSYNEQFFGPGTRLTVL.

The chain employs TRBV6-6 and TRBJ2-7. The CDR3 is 13 residues long. The germline gives CDR1 MNHNY, CDR2 SVGAGI (reference sequence). The CDR3 sequence is CASCRGTSYEQYF.

This sequence joins TRBV6-6 and TRBJ1-4. This CDR3 has 15 residues. From germline, CDR1 is MNHNY and CDR2 SVGAGI (reference sequence). The CDR3: CASSYFSKANEKLFF.

The chain employs TRBV5-6 and TRBJ2-1; TCRdb outputs TRBD2, but without DNA this stays unchecked. Germline lookup yields CDR1 SGHDT and CDR2 YYEEEE. The CDR3 totals 16 residues. CDR3 residues: CASSFEEGGSGNEQFF.

The genes are TRBV5-4 and TRBJ2-3; the TRBD2 assignment by TCRdb is unverifiable without DNA. CDR1 and CDR2 from the germline V gene are SGHNT and YYREEE (reference sequence). CDR3 length: 13 amino acids. CDR3 loop: CASSQGPDDTQYF.

The chain is built from TRBV5-6 and TRBJ2-3. This CDR3 has 12 amino acids. Germline V gene data show CDR1 as SGHDT and CDR2 as YYEEEE. The CDR3 reads CASARTGHTQYF. The entire variable domain, with the rest obtained from reference TRBV5-6 and TRBJ2-3, is as follows: DAGVTQSPTHLIKTRGQQVTLRCSPKSGHDTVSWYQQALGQGPQFIFQYYEEEERQRGNFPDRFSGHQFPNYSSELNVNALLLGDSALYLCASARTGHTQYFGPGTRLTVL.

This chain joins TRBV4-1 and TRBJ2-5; the D gene TCRdb calls, TRBD1, cannot be checked with no DNA. The CDR3 runs to 14 residues. Germline V gives CDR1 MGHRA, CDR2 YSYEKL. The CDR3 here is CASSRQGGGETQYF.